One sample yielded the 27 T cell receptor beta chains listed below, sequenced in a study of regulatory T cells in long-lasting Graves disease. HTBI primers from iRepertoire and Arm-PCR of CDR3 regions yielded the TCR beta libraries. MiXCR was run by TCRdb on the multiplex PCR reads, yielding one entry per CDR3 protein. The table records some 250,000 distinct CDR3 sequences, about 17% of them present only once. Sample time point: newly diagnosed GD, antithyroid drugs for less than 3 months. RNA extracted from PBMCs served as the sequencing template. The sample also formed part of further work on T cells in Graves' hyperthyroidism and ophthalmopathy.

Sequencing used peripheral blood mononuclear cells (PBMCs), obtained at new diagnosis, from a patient treated with antithyroid drugs. These receptors all come from a woman aged 25 to 39 with Graves disease.

The J gene is TRBJ2-4, the V gene TRBV9; D ambiguous. The length of the CDR3 is 14 residues. V was trimmed by 3 bases and J by 0 bases, leaving 7 bases between them. CDR1 and CDR2 (germline): SGDLS, YYNGEE. In nucleotides, the CDR3 is TGTGCCAGCAGCGCGACGGTAGCCAAAAACATTCAGTACTTC. Its protein is CASSATVAKNIQYF.

The chain uses TRBV12-3 or TRBV12-4 and TRBJ1-1, with 9 nucleotides matching TRBD1. The J segment lost 1 base and the V segment lost 6 bases, leaving 12 bases of the junction unmatched. The CDR3 has 17 residues. The CDR3 here is CASSPRGTGPPNTEAFF. CDR3 coding DNA: TGTGCCAGCAGCCCCCGGGGGACAGGGCCTCCGAACACTGAAGCTTTCTTT.

This clonotype was counted at least ten times. This chain connects TRBV6-1 to TRBJ1-3; no clear D. The CDR3 consists of 13 residues. The germline V gene encodes CDR1 MNHNS and CDR2 SASEGT. V lost 0 bases and J 4 bases, leaving 4 bases between the germline ends. CDR3 amino acids: CASSEAAGNTIYF. DNA of the CDR3: TGTGCCAGCAGTGAAGCGGCGGGAAACACCATATATTTT.

In this sample, this clonotype turned up many times. The rearrangement joins TRBV9 to TRBJ2-2; maybe TRBD2 (7 bases). The CDR3 is made up of 17 amino acids. The germline V gene encodes CDR1 SGDLS and CDR2 YYNGEE. V was cut by 1 base and J by 6 bases, with 19 bases left in between. The CDR3 region is CASSVKGGGANPGELFF. CDR3 coding DNA: TGTGCCAGCAGCGTAAAAGGGGGAGGGGCAAATCCCGGGGAGCTGTTTTTT.

This clonotype showed up many times. The rearrangement uses TRBV7-2 and TRBJ1-1, with D tentatively TRBD1 (5 bases). Germline V CDR1 and CDR2: SGHTA, FQGNSA. The CDR3 extends over 13 amino acids. V was clipped by 8 bases and J by 7 bases, with 17 bases between them. Here the CDR3 reads CASYSGKRVEAFF. The DNA of the CDR3 is TGTGCCAGCTACTCAGGGAAAAGGGTTGAAGCTTTCTTT.

This clonotype was counted many times. The junction departs from germline at one end; a sequencing error may be responsible. Written as DNA, the CDR3 is TGTGCCAGCAGCCCCGCTCATTTCCACTACGAGCAGTACTTC. Its protein is CASSPAHFHYEQYF. The chain couples TRBV5-1 to TRBJ2-7; D uncertain. The CDR3 has 14 amino acids. CDR1 is SGHRS and CDR2 is YFSETQ in the germline V gene.

This clonotype was observed at least ten times. The V gene is TRBV7-9, the J gene TRBJ2-1; 8 positions match TRBD2. After removal of 11 bases from V and 7 bases from J, the junction contained 10 bases not matched to a gene. CDR1 is SEHNR and CDR2 is FQNEAQ in the germline V gene (reference sequence). The CDR3 extends over 13 amino acids. The CDR3 DNA is TGTGCCGGGGAGACTAGCGCGGCTAATGAGCAGTTCTTC. Residues: CAGETSAANEQFF. Variable domain in full (rest from reference TRBV7-9 and TRBJ2-1): DTGVSQNPRHKITKRGQNVTFRCDPISEHNRLYWYRQTLGQGPEFLTYFQNEAQLEKSRLLSDRFSAERPKGSFSTLEIQRTEQGDSAMYLCAGETSAANEQFFGPGTRLTVL.

This clonotype has a count of ten or more. The V and J genes are TRBV20-1 and TRBJ2-5, with D possibly TRBD2 on 5 matching bases. With 3 bases removed from V and 1 base from J, the gap between germline ends came to 12 bases. The CDR3 sequence is 14 residues long. The germline V gene has CDR1 DFQATT and CDR2 SNEGSKA (reference sequence). The CDR3, as DNA: TGCAGTGCTAGTGAAAGAGGGTTCCAAGAGACCCAGTACTTC. Translation gives CSASERGFQETQYF.

Ten or more counts support this clonotype. A read error may account for a junction end that differs from germline. V and J are TRBV5-5 and TRBJ1-1, with D perhaps matching TRBD1 (5 bases). Germline V CDR1 and CDR2: SGHKS, YYEKEE (reference sequence). The CDR3 runs to 16 residues. CDR3 region: CASSQEGTRADTEAFF. CDR3 coding DNA: TGCGCCAGCAGCCAAGAAGGGACGCGCGCGGACACTGAAGCTTTCTTT.

With regard to this clonotype: A read error is possible here, since a much larger clone lies one base away. This chain uses TRBV6-1 with TRBJ2-3; possibly TRBD2 for D (5 bases). Germline values: CDR1 MNHNS, CDR2 SASEGT. Trimming removed 10 bases at V and 1 base at J, with 15 bases between. This CDR3 spans 14 amino acids. The DNA for the CDR3 is TGTGCCACTTCGGTTGAGGGCTGCACAGATACGCAGTATTTT. This encodes CATSVEGCTDTQYF.

Ten or more counts support this clonotype. The V and J genes are TRBV19 and TRBJ2-2, with 13 bases identical to TRBD2. V was clipped by 6 bases and J by 7 bases; unmatched bases: 5. The CDR3 extends over 15 amino acids. Per the germline V gene, CDR1 is LNHDA and CDR2 is SQIVND (reference sequence). The CDR3 coding sequence is TGTGCCAGTAGAACTAGCGGGGGGGCCGTCGGGGAGCTGTTTTTT. Residues: CASRTSGGAVGELFF. The full variable domain, with the rest looked up from reference TRBV19 and TRBJ2-2, is DGGITQSPKYLFRKEGQNVTLSCEQNLNHDAMYWYRQDPGQGLRLIYYSQIVNDFQKGDIAEGYSVSREKKESFPLTVTSAQKNPTAFYLCASRTSGGAVGELFFGEGSRLTVL.

The rearrangement joins TRBV29-1 to TRBJ2-6; D tentatively reads TRBD1 or TRBD2 (5 bases each). This CDR3 is built from 13 residues. V was clipped by 4 bases and J by 2 bases, with 6 bases between them. Germline CDR1 reads SQVTM; CDR2 reads ANQGSEA. The CDR3 region is CSVGGTGANVLTF. For the CDR3, the DNA is TGCAGCGTTGGGGGGACTGGGGCCAACGTCCTGACTTTC. Full variable domain (missing parts from reference TRBV29-1 and TRBJ2-6): SAVISQKPSRDICQRGTSLTIQCQVDSQVTMMFWYRQQPGQSLTLIATANQGSEATYESGFVIDKFPISRPNLTFSTLTVSNMSPEDSSIYLCSVGGTGANVLTFGAGSRLTVL.

This clonotype was observed at least ten times. The V and J genes are TRBV12-3 or TRBV12-4 and TRBJ1-2; the D is unclear. V lost 2 bases and J 8 bases, leaving 18 bases between the germline ends. This CDR3 is built from 15 residues. The CDR3 protein is CASSLSLNSPRGYTF. The CDR3 DNA sequence: TGTGCCAGCAGTTTAAGTTTGAACAGCCCGCGGGGCTACACCTTC.

This clonotype was counted many times. The V call is TRBV10-1, the J call TRBJ2-7; TRBD2 matches 7 bases. CDR1 is WNHNN and CDR2 is SYGVQD in the germline V gene (reference sequence). V lost 1 base to trimming and J lost 4 bases; unmatched junction nucleotides: 7. The CDR3 length is 15 residues. As DNA, the CDR3 is TGCGCCAGCAGTGAGTGGCGGGGGATCTATTACGAGCAGTACTTC. This sequence encodes CASSEWRGIYYEQYF.

This clonotype was counted ten times or more. The gene calls are TRBV12-3 or TRBV12-4 and TRBJ2-2, with D maybe TRBD2 (6 bases). The length of the CDR3 is 15 residues. The V end was cut by 3 bases, the J end by 6 bases, with 14 bases between. In DNA, the CDR3 is TGTGCCAGCAGTTTTTGGGGGGATAGAGCCGGGGAGCTGTTTTTT. Protein: CASSFWGDRAGELFF.

Ten or more counts support this clonotype. The gene calls are TRBV20-1 and TRBJ1-5; D is unresolved. CDR3 length equals 13 residues. CDR1 is DFQATT, CDR2 SNEGSKA, per germline (reference sequence). Between the trimmed V and J ends, which lost 3 bases and 0 bases, there was a span of 6 bases. The CDR3 coding sequence is TGCAGTGCTAGGGACGGTAGCAATCAGCCCCAGCATTTT. Residues: CSARDGSNQPQHF.

At least ten counts were recorded for this clonotype. The CDR3 DNA sequence: TGCGCCAGCAGCTTAGAGGTGGATTCACCCCTCCACTTT. Translated, it gives CASSLEVDSPLHF. The chain links TRBV5-1 to TRBJ1-6; D unresolved. Germline CDR1 SGHRS, CDR2 YFSETQ. Trimming removed 2 bases from V and 8 bases from J, with 8 bases in between. The CDR3 contains 13 residues.

This clonotype was seen at least ten times. The chain links TRBV27 to TRBJ2-5, with D possibly being TRBD2 (7 bases). Trimming removed 5 bases from V and 1 base from J, with 14 bases in between. This CDR3 is 15 amino acids long. In germline, CDR1 is MNHEY, CDR2 SMNVEV (reference sequence). CDR3 DNA: TGTGCCAGCAGTCCTCGGGGGGCGAGCCAAGAGACCCAGTACTTC. It yields the protein CASSPRGASQETQYF.

This clonotype has more than one count but fewer than ten. It is likely a read error, because the conserved phenylalanine at the end of the CDR3 is missing. V and J are TRBV4-1 and TRBJ2-1; TRBD1 aligns across 9 bases. There are 13 residues in the CDR3. Germline CDR1 reads MGHRA; CDR2 reads YSYEKL. J gave up 6 bases and V 6 bases, and 3 bases lay outside the gene matches. In nucleotides, the CDR3 is TGCGCCAGCAGGGGACAGGGACCCAATGAGCAGTTCTCC. Amino acid sequence: CASRGQGPNEQFS.

This clonotype was seen ten or more times. Compared with germline, one end of the junction differs, possibly owing to a read error. This chain joins TRBV7-7 and TRBJ2-3, with TRBD2 as a possible D gene (5 bases). The CDR3 runs 13 residues. Per the germline V gene, CDR1 is SSHAT and CDR2 is FNYEAQ (reference sequence). The CDR3 sequence: CASSPAGTDTQYF. As DNA, the CDR3 is TGTGCTAGCAGCCCAGCGGGCACAGATACGCAGTATTTT.

About this clonotype itself: A read error may produce the germline difference seen at one junction end. This chain joins TRBV5-1 and TRBJ2-4; tentative D call: TRBD1 (7 bases). CDR1 is SGHRS and CDR2 is YFSETQ in the germline V gene. The CDR3 spans 14 residues. The CDR3 DNA sequence: TGTGCCAGCAGCTTGGGGCAGGGGGGAAACATTCAGTACTTC. Translating it yields CASSLGQGGNIQYF.

This clonotype was observed many times. Germline is not matched at one junction end, which may reflect a read error. CDR3 in amino acids: CASSRPGRSLPF. Here the CDR3 DNA reads TGTGCCAGCAGCAGACCGGGACGTAGCCTTCCCTTC. This chain uses TRBV11-2 with TRBJ1-2, with TRBD1 as a possible D gene (5 bases). The germline gives CDR1 SGHAT, CDR2 FQNNGV. The length of the CDR3 is 12 residues.

The chain is built from TRBV20-1 and TRBJ2-1; 8 bases line up with TRBD2. Germline CDR1 DFQATT, CDR2 SNEGSKA (reference sequence). CDR3 length equals 17 residues. Losses at the gene ends were 6 bases for V and 0 bases for J; bases not matched to a gene: 13. The CDR3 DNA reads as TGCAGTGCACTAGACCCGGGGGGGCTCAGCTCCTACAATGAGCAGTTCTTC. Translating it yields CSALDPGGLSSYNEQFF.

This clonotype came up many times. The CDR3, as DNA: TGTGCCAGCAGCCAAGATACTAGGATCTATGGCTACACCTTC. Protein: CASSQDTRIYGYTF. V gene TRBV14 combines with J gene TRBJ1-2; D unclear. Germline CDR1 is SGHDN and CDR2 is FVKESK. The CDR3 spans 14 residues. Trimming cost V 0 bases and J 4 bases, with 9 bases left between them. Together with reference TRBV14 and TRBJ1-2, the CDR3 gives the full variable domain: EAGVTQFPSHSVIEKGQTVTLRCDPISGHDNLYWYRRVMGKEIKFLLHFVKESKQDESGMPNNRFLAERTGGTYSTLKVQPAELEDSGVYFCASSQDTRIYGYTFGSGTRLTVV.

This clonotype turned up a few times. This could be a read error, since a much larger clone is one nucleotide away. The rearrangement links TRBV6-2 or TRBV6-3 to TRBJ1-2, with D tentatively TRBD1 (6 bases). V lost 4 bases, J lost 8 bases, and 14 bases lay in between. The V gene's germline CDR1 is MNHEY and CDR2 SVGEGT. The CDR3 is 13 amino acids. The CDR3 loop is CASSCSGGDGYTF. In DNA, the CDR3 is TGTGCCAGCAGTTGCTCGGGGGGCGACGGCTACACCTTC.

This clonotype was detected ten times or more. The chain has TRBV7-2 and TRBJ2-5, with 11 bases that match TRBD1. Germline CDR1 and CDR2: SGHTA and FQGNSA. V dropped 1 base and J dropped 5; count of bases not matched to a gene: 12. The CDR3 covers 18 residues. CDR3 DNA: TGTGCCAGCAGCTTAGTTTTTAGGGACAGGGGGGGACGGGAGACCCAGTACTTC. Protein sequence: CASSLVFRDRGGRETQYF. Variable domain in full (rest from reference TRBV7-2 and TRBJ2-5): GAGVSQSPSNKVTEKGKDVELRCDPISGHTALYWYRQSLGQGLEFLIYFQGNSAPDKSGLPSDRFSAERTGGSVSTLTIQRTQQEDSAVYLCASSLVFRDRGGRETQYFGPGTRLLVL.

This clonotype was picked up many times. This sequence joins TRBV3-1 and TRBJ1-2; possibly TRBD1 for D (6 bases). The CDR3 is 16 residues long. Per the germline V gene, CDR1 is LGHDT and CDR2 is YNNKEL (reference sequence). Trimming removed 1 base at V and 4 bases at J, with 16 bases between. CDR3 amino acids: CASSQVFLGGSYGYTF. CDR3 sequence (DNA): TGTGCCAGCAGCCAAGTCTTTTTAGGGGGAAGCTATGGCTACACCTTC.